This paragraph reports one T cell receptor (beta chain). The antigen this receptor binds is unknown. Per-base quality was not reported, and no clone a single base away is much larger than it. Including the terminal cysteine and phenylalanine, the CDR3 comprises 12 residues. Of all the DNA, just the CDR3 is kept, 36 bases in frame from base 1. Trimming removed 4 bases from V and 7 bases from J; the gene matches leave 2 bases unexplained. Per the germline V gene (reference sequence), SGHNT is the CDR1 and YYREEE is the CDR2. This sample stems from a study of cytomegalovirus exposure and HLA in healthy donors (dated by TCRdb to the late 2010s). Describing the broader study: An earlier analysis of approximately 590 of the donors reported about 290 Gb of sequence data and 117 million unique TCR beta sequences from approximately 180 million T cells. Donor age, sex, ethnicity and CMV serostatus were compiled alongside the repertoire data. The study aimed to test whether cataloging public T cell receptors could reveal signatures of past pathogen exposure. An early release covering more than 500 HLA-typed donors comprised about 320 gigabases of sequencing data and tens of millions of unique TCR sequences. In an earlier analysis of roughly 580 of the donors, high-throughput TCR beta sequencing was used to judge whether each TCR beta V gene segment behaved as functional or pseudogenic. Both class I and class II loci were covered by HLA typing, at four-digit resolution. Across about 370 genotyped donors of the cohort, an average of about 200,000 unique TCR beta nucleotide sequences per donor were sequenced, and roughly 20% of those sequences were non-productive. Five DR-DQ haplotypes were handled as single units for association and clustering, since linkage in the cohort was strong. Typing coverage differed by locus: A, B, C, DRB1 and DQB1 were typed in about 620-640 donors, DQA1 in roughly 510, DPA1 in 600 to 610, and DPB1 in just under 490. In a later analysis, previously published TCR beta repertoires from several hundred donors were re-analyzed and high-resolution HLA genotyping was added so that TCR occurrence patterns could be studied. A separate validation cohort of 90 to 150 different subjects was used in addition to the roughly 670-subject first cohort. Of the roughly 400 genotyped donors, over 70% fell in the genetic ancestry cluster associated with self-reported Caucasian donors. Every repertoire in the discovery cohort had been generated on one and the same sequencing platform. The study profiled the T cell repertoires of around 700 subjects by immunosequencing and related them to cytomegalovirus serostatus. The study combined high-throughput TCR immunosequencing, statistical association of individual TCRs with disease status, and machine learning to predict cytomegalovirus infection status. In the later analysis, no new phenotypic data were used to find candidate immune exposures; instead, reliance was placed on TCR beta sequences and their occurrence across donors. Genome-wide SNP genotypes for about 65% of the roughly 670 donors were used in a later genetic analysis, which treated that subset as a discovery cohort. What the research found in general, with its limitations: Some IMGT-functional V segments, including TRBV6-2 and TRBV6-3, could not be distinguished by the 87-base-pair reads and were therefore excluded. Sequencing depth was assumed to be roughly uniform across donors in the presence/absence analyses, though that assumption may not hold. A later analysis found that TCR association rates varied across HLA loci, with DRB1 alleles showing the most associated TCRs and HLA-C alleles the fewest. In an earlier analysis of around 500 of the donors, most TCR beta V segments appeared in productive rearrangements about 87% or about 30% of the time, broadly matching IMGT annotations. The cohort was sequenced for TCR beta chains only, and without alpha or paired-chain data the features that could be detected were limited. According to a later analysis, parvovirus B19, influenza, CMV and Epstein-Barr virus appeared linked to several top co-occurrence clusters. Most TCR sequences were seen in very few donors, while some public TCRs were found in many individuals. Cytomegalovirus status was reported to be diagnosed by the classifier with high specificity and sensitivity in both the original and validation cohorts. In a later analysis, HLA-associated TCR beta chains were found to be more clonally expanded and to have lower generation probabilities than equally common non-associated chains. In vitro tests confirmed that a few of the cytomegalovirus-associated TCR beta chains recognize cytomegalovirus antigens. The authors suggested that the approach could potentially be extended to other disease states and immunological phenotypes. Compared with the roughly 700-donor mean, donors in an Asian-associated ancestry cluster had fewer N-insertions in productive TCRs, according to a later genetic analysis. Assigning TCR associations to individual alleles was difficult when HLA alleles, especially DR and DQ, strongly co-occurred. Because some donors lacked HLA typing at each locus, the association tests relied only on the typed subset. A later analysis associated roughly 17,000 TCR beta sequences with specific HLA alleles at a false discovery rate of 0.05. Because counts were too low, seventeen rarely observed V segments, including chromosome 9 orphons, were excluded from the earlier analysis of 587 of the donors. Immune exposure information for the cohort was limited to CMV serostatus. A further reported finding was that TCR beta sequences accurately predicted the HLA-A and HLA-B alleles for most subjects in the first cohort. According to a later analysis, most CMV-associated TCR beta chains appeared to be HLA-restricted, and the HLA associations seemed to be driven largely by CMV exposure. The study gave a list of 150 to 200 TCR beta chains associated with cytomegalovirus. Correlated functional status among segregating V segments might reflect linkage disequilibrium, but an unknown experimental factor could not be ruled out. An association between a missense DCLRE1C variant and V-gene and J-gene trimming of TCR beta chains was found in a later genetic analysis and replicated in an independent cohort. A cluster of highly shared sequence variants was judged likely to represent a technical artifact of the sequencing pipeline.

The cohort was made up of 500 to 850 healthy bone marrow donors. At the time of sampling, all cohort members were nominally healthy, though unrecorded immune exposures were likely present. The donor tested CMV seronegative, placing the donor among the roughly 400 seronegative members of the cohort. A peripheral blood sample was provided by each donor, and peripheral blood mononuclear cells were used for TCR beta sequencing. The Qiagen DNeasy Blood Extraction Kit was used to extract genomic DNA from the blood cell samples. Libraries were prepared through the immunoSEQ multiplex PCR assay. A mixture of 60 forward primers for TCR Vbeta segments and 13 reverse primers for TCR Jbeta segments was used in the multiplex PCR. The CDR3 region of rearranged TCR beta genes was amplified from genomic DNA by a multiplex PCR assay. Amplified TCR beta libraries were sequenced as 87-base-pair reads on the Illumina HiSeq System. In the paper's pipeline: In a later analysis, some 80 million unique TCR beta chains were counted across the approximately 640 repertoires, and around 10 million of these chains were shared by at least two donors. A nearest-neighbor algorithm error-corrected the raw reads and collapsed the reads into unique sequences, merging closely related sequences to remove PCR and sequencing errors. V, D and J gene segments were assigned by aligning CDR3 sequences to IMGT reference sequences. For a sequence to be retained, at least a six-nucleotide match to both a V gene segment and a J gene segment was required. Rearrangements were called productive when the CDR3 lacked stop codons and stayed in frame with V and J; all others were non-productive. CDR3 was defined by IMGT convention, running from the second conserved V-encoded cysteine to the conserved J-encoded phenylalanine. The earlier analysis of about 590 of the donors excluded sequences that lacked an unambiguous match to a single V gene segment. An earlier analysis of fewer than 750 of the donors called V segments functional above 56.7% productive rearrangements and segregating when the between-donor standard deviation exceeded 5%. To diagnose cytomegalovirus status from the catalog of TCR beta chain sequences, a statistical classification framework was built. A later analysis assigned V and J genes by comparing TCR nucleotide sequences with IMGT/GENE-DB human TR gene sequences. Using the TCRdist pipeline, a later analysis assigned CDR3 sequences along with most-parsimonious VDJ recombination scenarios. In a later analysis, every TCR beta chain was defined by the combination of its CDR3 amino acid sequence and its V-gene family, and reads without a unique V-gene family were dropped. As a way to deal with suspected cross-contamination and a sequencing artifact, a later analysis dropped hundreds of nucleotide sequences that were highly shared and had low generation probability. In a later analysis, a clonal expansion index was calculated for each public chain from normalized within-repertoire ranks of inferred template counts. In a later analysis, generation probabilities were computed using a VDJ recombination model fitted to out-of-frame rearrangements, and the results were checked against IGoR. A later analysis scored TCR-TCR, TCR-HLA and TCR-CMV co-occurrence with hypergeometric tests, applying a repertoire-size bias correction to TCR pairs. False discovery rates were estimated in a later analysis by permuting HLA or CMV assignments 20 times. In a later analysis, co-occurring TCRs were grouped using DBSCAN, with TCRdist sequence similarity added in when clustering inside HLA-allele-positive subsets. Co-occurrence clustering excluded repertoires with fewer than 30,000 or more than 120,000 public chains, plus five with anomalous nucleotide sharing. TCRdb limited this immuneACCESS table to in-frame rearrangements with V and J called. A share of clones is missing; checked studies link under half to unresolved V genes, and the rest is unexplained. V and J calls and clone size are copied from that table; D and trimming were computed from the DNA. This sample is represented by 110,000 to 150,000 clones; more than 75% of them were singletons. The ten largest clones capture approximately 4% of the sample.

The chain is assembled from TRBV5-4 and TRBJ1-2, with 9 bases in between that match TRBD1. Sample: PBMCs. This clonotype was obtained from a man aged 18 to 29 in good health and CMV-seronegative. The nucleotide sequence reads TGTGCCAGCAGCGCGGACAGGGGTGGCTACACCTTC. Protein translation: CASSADRGGYTF.